The clone carrying this TCR beta chain was counted a few times. The sample belongs to a study of spatial heterogeneity in lung cancer. Time point described: blood at routine non-recurrence follow-up after resection. This CDR3 region has 17 residues. Germline CDR1 reads SGHTA; CDR2 reads FQGNSA. V was pared by 6 bases and J by 2 bases, with 21 bases between. TCRdb independently ran MiXCR on the 5' RACE reads; one entry per CDR3 protein. Here the sample spans around 32,000 distinct CDR3 sequences, about 9.4% being singletons. The chain joins TRBV7-2 to TRBJ2-3; a weak D match, TRBD2 (7 bases). The sequence was collected from a female donor with early-stage non-small cell lung cancer. The source was PBMCs, collected at follow-up. CDR3 sequence (DNA): TGTGCCAGCAGTCCTTACCGACTCGCGGGGGCCACAGATACGCAGTATTTT. Translating gives CASSPYRLAGATDTQYF.